This T cell receptor (beta chain) comes out of a study of control samples from healthy donors and cancer patients. The method was immunoSEQ multiplex PCR; TCRdb's version includes in-frame clones alone and lacks a portion of them. The data hold 15,000 to 20,000 clones, with 85% to 90% observed a single time. V was clipped by 2 bases and J by 2 bases, with 18 bases between them. CDR1 and CDR2 from the germline V gene are SQVTM and ANQGSEA. The CDR3 runs 16 residues. This clonotype was sampled from a man in his sixties with head and neck cancer. The chain combines TRBV29-1 with TRBJ2-5; weak D call: TRBD1 (6 bases). Sequenced: PBMCs. The CDR3 DNA is TGCAGCGTTGAAATCATTCAGGGGCGGAATCAAGAGACCCAGTACTTC. Amino acid sequence: CSVEIIQGRNQETQYF.